This TCR beta chain was sequenced in a study of blood T cell repertoires in COVID-19 (dated by TCRdb to about 2020). With regard to the full study: The collaborator samples originated in the United States, Italy and Spain and spanned the acute and convalescent phases of COVID-19. The material from the prospective study consisted of cDNA or gDNA derived from T cells, B-cell-depleted T cells, or PBMCs. Subjects who had been exposed to COVID-19, were actively infected with it, or had recovered from it provided the deeply sampled blood TCRbeta repertoires that made up the dataset. A freely available public database, intended as a resource for researchers studying the immune response to SARS-CoV-2, is where the repertoires were released. The samples were drawn from two sources: the first 160 participants of the ongoing ImmuneRACE study, and 1,254 subjects contributed by 6 global collaborators. A de-identified subject ID, COVID-19 status, age in years and sex were almost always included in the sample metadata. Where available, HLA class I and class II types were obtained from metadata supplied by the sample provider rather than from assay-based typing. The research as a whole found: How much clinical and demographic metadata was included differed by source and by participant, and the metadata was provided uncurated.

Participants in the prospective study were enrolled through a virtual design, were aged roughly 18 to 90 years, and lived in 20 to 30 United States geographic areas. Cohort assignment in the prospective study relied on participant-reported clinical history from a screening survey and a study questionnaire. Recovered participants in ImmuneRACE Cohort 3 were defined by two consecutive negative NP/OP PCR tests, clearance by a healthcare professional, or resolution of symptoms. Each participant in the prospective study had whole blood, serum and a nasopharyngeal or oropharyngeal swab collected by mobile phlebotomists. Additional blood draws and questionnaires over an approximately 2-month period could optionally be provided by prospective study participants. Before DNA extraction, blood samples from the prospective study were shipped at room temperature or frozen. The immunoSEQ Assay, a bias-controlled multiplex PCR, was used to amplify TCRbeta CDR3 regions from genomic DNA. The source study handled its data this way. Nucleated cell counts per sample were estimated from amplification of reference gene primers within the assay. To quantify the absolute abundance of each unique TCRbeta CDR3 rearrangement, sequence reads were collapsed and filtered. Productive Simpson clonality was computed per sample as the square root of Simpson's diversity index over productive rearrangements. TCRdb holds this immuneACCESS table with in-frame rearrangements only. Some clones are missing; in checked studies, unresolved V genes explain under half, and the rest has no known cause. That table is the source of V, J and clone size, and D and trimming were worked out from the DNA. Recorded for this sample are about 300,000 clones; around 84% of them occurred a single time. The ten largest clonotypes hold under 11% of the sample.

The germline V gene encodes CDR1 MNHEY and CDR2 SMNVEV (reference sequence). V is shortened by 5 bases, J by 1 base, and the region joining them spans 11 bases. The CDR3 starts with the cysteine, ends with the phenylalanine, and has 14 residues. Only CDR3 DNA remains: 42 bases, in frame from the first base. In regard to this clone: Its antigen remains unidentified. No base-level quality is on record; no much larger clone is a single base apart.

Sequencing input: PBMCs or T cells enriched from blood (not recorded which). This clonotype was obtained from a woman under 30 who had recovered from COVID-19. The V and J segments used are TRBV27 and TRBJ1-1; a tentative D call is TRBD1 (6 bases match). The CDR3 loop reads CASSRWGQNTEAFF. The DNA sequence is TGTGCCAGCAGTAGGTGGGGGCAGAACACTGAAGCTTTCTTT.